This TCR beta chain emerged from a study of T cells in Graves' hyperthyroidism and ophthalmopathy. This clonotype occurred many times. The antigen is unknown. The diagnostic basis comprised clinical symptoms, serum thyroxine and TRAb, thyroid ultrasound and orbital computed tomography. The CDR3 runs 13 residues. Trimming left V 4 bases short and J 2 bases short, with 9 bases between. CDR1 SQVTM and CDR2 ANQGSEA come from the germline V gene. Amplification of TCR beta CDR3 regions used RNA as the template. The HTBI primer set served for first-round RT-PCR of the TCR CDR3. Each CDR3 protein gets one entry after TCRdb re-called the multiplex PCR reads with MiXCR. The sample includes fewer than 400,000 distinct CDR3 sequences, roughly 15% of them seen just once. Whole-study findings and limits: Ophthalmopathy was identified by the model a median about six months ahead of onset. From stable hyperthyroidism, ophthalmopathy was set apart by a 13 V-J model. Most thyroid clonotypes with frequency above 0.001 were detected in blood.

The sequence was obtained from a man aged 30 to 39 with Graves' hyperthyroidism. The sample comprised blood. V is TRBV29-1 and J is TRBJ2-4; D gene uncertain. The CDR3 spells CSVALRTKNIQYF. CDR3 nucleotide sequence: TGCAGCGTTGCTCTCAGGACCAAAAACATTCAGTACTTC.